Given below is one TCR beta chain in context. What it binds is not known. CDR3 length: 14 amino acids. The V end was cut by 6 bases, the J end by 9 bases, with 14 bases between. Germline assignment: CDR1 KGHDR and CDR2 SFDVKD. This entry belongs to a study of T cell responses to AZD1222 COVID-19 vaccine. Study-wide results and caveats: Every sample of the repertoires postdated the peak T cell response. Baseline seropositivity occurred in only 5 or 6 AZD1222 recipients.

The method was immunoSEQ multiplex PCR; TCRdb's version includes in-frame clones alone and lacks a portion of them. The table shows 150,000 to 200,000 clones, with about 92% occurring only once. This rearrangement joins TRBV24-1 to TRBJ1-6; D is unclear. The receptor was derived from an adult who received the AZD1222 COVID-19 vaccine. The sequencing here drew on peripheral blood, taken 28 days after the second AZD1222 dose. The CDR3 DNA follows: TGTGCCACCAGTCCGACGAGAGAGATTTCACCCCTCCACTTT. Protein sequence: CATSPTREISPLHF.